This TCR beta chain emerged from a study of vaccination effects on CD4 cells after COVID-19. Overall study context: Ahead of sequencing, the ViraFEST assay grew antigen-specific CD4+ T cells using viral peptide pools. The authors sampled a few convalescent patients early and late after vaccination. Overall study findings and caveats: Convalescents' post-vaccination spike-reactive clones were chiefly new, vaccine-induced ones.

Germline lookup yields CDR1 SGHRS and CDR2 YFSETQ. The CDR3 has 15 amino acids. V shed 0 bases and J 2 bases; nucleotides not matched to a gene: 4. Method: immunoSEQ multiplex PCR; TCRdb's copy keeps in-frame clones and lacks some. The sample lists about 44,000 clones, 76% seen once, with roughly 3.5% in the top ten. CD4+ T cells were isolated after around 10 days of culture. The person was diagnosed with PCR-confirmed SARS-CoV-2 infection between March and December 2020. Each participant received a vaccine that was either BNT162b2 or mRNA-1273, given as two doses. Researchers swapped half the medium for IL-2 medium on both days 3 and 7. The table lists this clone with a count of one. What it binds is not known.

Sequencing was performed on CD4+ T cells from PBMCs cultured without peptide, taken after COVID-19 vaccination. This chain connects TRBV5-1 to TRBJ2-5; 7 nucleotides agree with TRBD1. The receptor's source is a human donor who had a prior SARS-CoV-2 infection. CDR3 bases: TGCGCCAGCAGCTTGGACAGGGGATCTCAAGAGACCCAGTACTTC. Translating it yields CASSLDRGSQETQYF.